This T cell receptor beta chain was captured by sequencing in a study of cytomegalovirus exposure and HLA in healthy donors. 60 Vbeta and 13 Jbeta primers were used in PCR. The table came from immunoSEQ multiplex PCR; TCRdb's copy has only in-frame clones and leaves some out. The sample has around 130,000 clones; 85% are singletons. Germline assignment: CDR1 SGHNT and CDR2 YYREEE (reference sequence). This CDR3 comprises 17 residues. Trimming stripped 1 base from V and 0 bases from J, with 14 bases between. Study-wide findings and caveats: The CMV antigen specificity of a few CMV-associated chains was confirmed through in vitro analysis. Earlier findings revealed that most TCR beta V segments proved productive either about 87% or about 30% of the time.

As regards this clone: Its specificity is unknown.

Material for sequencing was PBMCs. The sequence was collected from a woman in her twenties or thirties in good health and CMV-seropositive. The gene calls are TRBV5-4 and TRBJ2-1; D perhaps matches TRBD1 (5 bases). The CDR3 here is CASSLSLSRGSYNEQFF. In DNA form, the CDR3 reads TGTGCCAGCAGCTTGAGTTTGAGTAGGGGCTCCTACAATGAGCAGTTCTTC.